This entry features one TCR beta chain sequence. Original handling: Nucleated cell counts were estimated from reference gene primer amplification. Assay: immunoSEQ multiplex PCR; the TCRdb copy retains only in-frame clones and omits some. The V and J calls and the clone size are those of that table, but D and trimming were determined from the DNA. The sample lists fewer than 450,000 clones, 85% to 90% occurring once. The V gene lost 8 bases and the J gene lost 1 base, with 11 bases spanning the gap. This CDR3 is 13 amino acids long. CDR1 is LNHDA, CDR2 SQIVND, per germline (reference sequence). The sample belongs to a study of blood T cell repertoires in COVID-19. Study at large: Donors in the United States, Italy and Spain gave samples during acute or convalescent COVID-19. T cells, B-cell-depleted T cells, or PBMCs supplied cDNA or gDNA.

Participants were aged roughly 18 to 90 years from approximately 23 US areas. The genes are TRBV19 and TRBJ2-5; perhaps TRBD1 as D (6 bases). The TCR sequence derives from a woman under 30 who had recovered from COVID-19. Sequencing was performed on PBMCs or T cells enriched from blood (not recorded which). The CDR3 reads CASGTGLQETQYF. The CDR3 DNA is TGTGCCAGTGGAACAGGGCTCCAAGAGACCCAGTACTTC.